The TCR beta chain under discussion was sequenced for a study of CD8+CD57+ T cells in acquired aplastic anemia. Overall study: The average for DNA from sorted CD4+ and CD8+ cells was about 3.3 ug.

CDR3 and TCR beta VDJ profiling relied on genomic DNA as the template. TCRdb used MiXCR to reprocess the reads, holding one entry per CDR3 protein. The repertoire holds 200,000 to 250,000 distinct CDR3 sequences, with around 49% as singletons. All patients picked for sequencing had shown, by flow cytometry, an expansion of CD8+CD57+ cells. Sampling of blood occurred while the patients had still received no therapy. The sequence came from a human donor with aplastic anemia. The specimen sequenced was sorted CD4+, CD8+, or CD8+CD57+ T cells (not recorded which) from PBMCs.

In nucleotides, the CDR3 is TGCAGCGTTGCAGGGTTCACTGAAGCTTTCTTT. This encodes CSVAGFTEAFF. The V and J genes are TRBV29-1 and TRBJ1-1, with D perhaps matching TRBD1 (5 bases). The germline V and J ends were trimmed by 4 bases and 4 bases, with 7 bases remaining between them. The length of the CDR3 is 11 residues. Germline CDR1 and CDR2: SQVTM and ANQGSEA.